The 5 T cell receptor beta chains below come from one sample, sequenced in a study of human T cells and chemical hapten exposure. A single record per CDR3 protein comes from TCRdb applying MiXCR to the RACE reads. The sample records roughly 97,000 distinct CDR3 sequences, 25% to 35% being singletons. As to time point: patch test 3, about 24 weeks after DPC sensitization. Indicated treatment: therapeutic diphenylcyclopropenone sensitization with weekly scalp DPC. This material consisted of whole blood, taken in connection with sensitization to the hapten diphenylcyclopropenone (DPC). The receptors shown here come from a middle-aged man with alopecia areata. Some clones in this sample may be carry-over from other donors' samples.

The chain employs TRBV5-1 and TRBJ2-2, with 12 bases aligning to TRBD2. Germline V gene lookup returns CDR1 SGHRS and CDR2 YFSETQ. The V gene end was trimmed by 3 bases and the J gene end by 5 bases; junction bases not matched to a gene: 2. The CDR3 is 15 amino acids. Here the CDR3 reads CASSSTSGRTGELFF. The CDR3 region has the DNA TGCGCCAGCAGCTCCACTAGCGGGAGGACCGGGGAGCTGTTTTTT.

This clonotype was counted only a few times. This chain links TRBV7-9 with TRBJ1-2, with D tentatively TRBD1 (5 bases). Germline loops: CDR1 SEHNR, CDR2 FQNEAQ (reference sequence). The CDR3 loop spans 12 amino acids. V was trimmed by 6 bases and J by 6 bases, leaving 11 bases between them. CDR3 nucleotides: TGTGCCAGCAGTCCCGGGGGAGATGGCTACACCTTC. Translation gives CASSPGGDGYTF. Supplemented by reference TRBV7-9 and TRBJ1-2, the full variable domain reads DTGVSQNPRHKITKRGQNVTFRCDPISEHNRLYWYRQTLGQGPEFLTYFQNEAQLEKSRLLSDRFSAERPKGSFSTLEIQRTEQGDSAMYLCASSPGGDGYTFGSGTRLTVV.

This clonotype was seen only a few times. The chain has TRBV20-1 and TRBJ1-1; D ambiguous. V gave up 3 bases and J gave up 8 bases, with 10 bases separating them. Germline CDR1 DFQATT, CDR2 SNEGSKA (reference sequence). The CDR3 contains 11 residues. The CDR3 DNA sequence: TGCAGTGCTAGGGAATCAGAAGAAGCTTTCTTT. Amino acid sequence: CSARESEEAFF.

The rearrangement joins TRBV7-2 to TRBJ2-1, with 7 bases that match TRBD1. The germline V gene has CDR1 SGHTA and CDR2 FQGNSA. There are 18 residues in the CDR3. V lost 4 bases and J lost 0; bases outside the gene matches: 12. For the CDR3, the DNA is TGTGCCAGCAGCTCAAACCTGCTGGGACAGTCCTCCTACAATGAGCAGTTCTTC. Residues: CASSSNLLGQSSYNEQFF.

CDR3 sequence: CASSPRGAGTDTQYF. The CDR3 coding sequence is TGTGCCAGCAGCCCCCGCGGAGCTGGCACAGATACGCAGTATTTT. The chain links TRBV7-9 to TRBJ2-3; D not certain. The CDR3 length is 15 residues. CDR1 and CDR2 from the germline V gene are SEHNR and FQNEAQ (reference sequence). Trimming took off 5 bases at V and 1 base at J, with 13 bases between the two ends.